This entry lists 22 T cell receptor beta chains sequenced from one sample in a study of tumor-infiltrating lymphocytes in primary liver carcinoma. Unsorted bulk tissue, 20-30 mg of it, served as the source for co-extraction of RNA and DNA. Using a constant-region primer together with ProtoScript II reverse transcriptase, TCR beta cDNA was made from 500 ng of total RNA. It was through three nested multiplex PCR rounds of slightly modified ARM-PCR that TCR beta libraries arose. A C-beta reverse primer and TRBV1-TRBV30 forward primers served in each of the first two PCR rounds, at 10 cycles apiece. TCRdb reprocessed the multiplex PCR reads via MiXCR and lists one record per CDR3 protein. Seen here are under 110,000 distinct CDR3 sequences, more than 65% observed once, and the top ten hold roughly an eighth. The sample taken for sequencing was liver tumor tissue from sampling region 2. Noted subset: tumor region T2, inferior pole. Source of these receptors: an older woman with primary liver carcinoma and hepatitis B virus infection.

Points on this clonotype: A read error may account for a junction end that differs from germline. This chain connects TRBV4-1 to TRBJ1-2; D gene uncertain. The CDR3 is 12 residues long. CDR1 and CDR2 (germline): MGHRA, YSYEKL. The DNA for the CDR3 is TGCGCCAGCAGCCAAGTGGGTGCGGGCTACATCTTC. It codes for CASSQVGAGYIF.

The chain combines TRBV20-1 with TRBJ1-2; D gene unclear. V was cut by 7 bases and J by 1 base, with 13 bases left in between. The CDR3 contains 13 residues. Per germline, CDR1 DFQATT and CDR2 SNEGSKA (reference sequence). In DNA form, the CDR3 reads TGCAGTGGGGTACCGGAGAGTAACTATGGCTACACCTTC. This encodes CSGVPESNYGYTF.

As regards this clonotype: The junction does not match germline at one end; this may be a read error. V gene TRBV6-1 combines with J gene TRBJ1-2, with unresolved D. Looked up from germline, CDR1 is MNHNS and CDR2 is SASEGT. This CDR3 has 11 amino acids. CDR3 nucleotide sequence: TGTGTCAGCAGAGCCAGCTATGGCTACACCTTC. This translates into CVSRASYGYTF.

The genes are TRBV11-2 and TRBJ1-1, with D tentatively TRBD1 (5 bases). The V end was cut by 7 bases, the J end by 5 bases, with 20 bases between. CDR1 and CDR2 from the germline V gene are SGHAT and FQNNGV. The CDR3 is 15 residues long. The chain's CDR3 is CASTLSVGGVTEAFF. For the CDR3, the DNA is TGTGCCAGCACCCTGTCCGTCGGGGGTGTGACTGAAGCTTTCTTT.

As regards this clonotype: Its ends do not fully match the called genes, so a read error is possible. As DNA, the CDR3 is TGCAGCGTTGCACGGGACGACAATCAGCCCCAGCATTTC. This encodes CSVARDDNQPQHF. The V gene is TRBV29-1, the J gene TRBJ1-5; the D gene is possibly TRBD1 (5 bases). The CDR3 spans 13 residues. The germline CDR1 and CDR2 sequences are SQVTM and ANQGSEA.

As for this clonotype: One base away lies a much larger clone, so this may be a sequencing read error. The chain uses TRBV12-3 or TRBV12-4 and TRBJ2-1, with 7 positions matching TRBD2. CDR3 length equals 14 residues. The CDR3 nucleotides are TGTGCCAGCAGCTCGCCGACTGGGGGAGGGATGCAGCTCTTC. Translating gives CASSSPTGGGMQLF.

Concerning this clonotype itself: This is likely a read error, given that the CDR3 carries no conserved phenylalanine or tryptophan at its end. The V call is TRBV11-3, the J call TRBJ2-7; the D gene is possibly TRBD2 (6 bases). Trimming stripped 10 bases from V and 7 bases from J, with 26 bases between. The CDR3 loop spans 15 amino acids. Per germline, CDR1 SGHNT and CDR2 YENEEA. Here the CDR3 reads CANSLEPGGAWEQYY. DNA for the CDR3: TGTGCCAACAGTTTAGAACCGGGCGGGGCCTGGGAGCAGTACTAC.

The rearrangement uses TRBV11-3 and TRBJ2-2; possible D gene TRBD1, 6 bases. V lost 0 bases to trimming and J lost 1 base, with 15 bases between them. The CDR3 runs 18 residues. Germline V lookup: CDR1 SGHNT, CDR2 YENEEA. Here the CDR3 reads CASSLDFRTDMNTGELFF. The CDR3 coding sequence is TGTGCCAGCAGCTTAGATTTCCGGACAGACATGAACACCGGGGAGCTGTTTTTT.

About this clonotype: Relative to the germline gene, one junction end is altered; a read error may explain this. The gene calls are TRBV29-1 and TRBJ2-5; 9 nucleotides agree with TRBD1. CDR1 is SQVTM and CDR2 is ANQGSEA in the germline V gene. The CDR3 runs 15 residues. The CDR3 here is CSVEGGTGKQETQYF. The CDR3 nucleotides are TGCAGTGTTGAAGGGGGGACAGGGAAACAAGAGACCCAGTATTTC.

The rearrangement links TRBV6-2 or TRBV6-3 to TRBJ2-2; D ambiguous. This CDR3 has 12 amino acids. CDR1 and CDR2 from the germline V gene are MNHEY and SVGEGT. This chain's CDR3 is CTGLTPDGELFF. The CDR3 DNA follows: TGTACCGGATTGACGCCGGACGGGGAGCTGTTTTTT.

About this clonotype: Compared with germline, one end of the junction differs, possibly owing to a read error. The J gene is TRBJ1-1, the V gene TRBV10-2, with unresolved D. The V gene's germline CDR1 is WSHSY and CDR2 SAAADI. CDR3 length: 14 residues. This chain's CDR3 is CANSAKVFASEAFF. CDR3 nucleotides: TGCGCCAACAGTGCAAAAGTATTTGCCTCTGAAGCCTTCTTT.

This clonotype was counted at least ten times. This chain links TRBV12-3 or TRBV12-4 with TRBJ1-2; D is undetermined. The V end lost 1 base, the J end lost 1 base, and 7 bases lay between the germline ends. The CDR3 sequence is 14 residues long. CDR3 bases: TGTGCCAGCAGTTTAGTACGAAGTAACTATGGCTACACCTTC. Its translation is CASSLVRSNYGYTF.

Of note for this clonotype: The junction departs from the called germline gene at one end, perhaps through a read error. The chain uses TRBV12-3 or TRBV12-4 and TRBJ2-7, with TRBD2 matching over 8 bases. This CDR3 region has 17 residues. The CDR3 DNA follows: TGTGCCAACAGTGCCCCCGGGACTAGAGATCACTCCTACGAGCAGTACTTC. Translated, it gives CANSAPGTRDHSYEQYF.

The rearrangement links TRBV2 to TRBJ1-5; the D gene is possibly TRBD1 (6 bases). The V gene's germline CDR1 is SNHLY and CDR2 FYNNEI. V dropped 5 bases and J dropped 2 bases, with 13 bases sitting between them. This CDR3 is built from 15 residues. The CDR3 protein is CASSLDRIGNQPQHF. CDR3 nucleotides: TGTGCCAGCAGTCTAGACAGGATAGGCAATCAGCCCCAGCATTTT.

A word on this clonotype: Because it lacks the conserved phenylalanine or tryptophan at the end, this CDR3 is likely a read error. The J gene is TRBJ2-1, the V gene TRBV11-2; D possibly corresponds to TRBD1 (6 bases). Germline V gene lookup returns CDR1 SGHAT and CDR2 FQNNGV. The CDR3 length is 15 residues. The CDR3 is CASSLGGGDNNEQFL. The DNA of the CDR3 is TGTGCCAGTAGCTTAGGGGGTGGGGACAACAATGAGCAGTTCCTC.

This clonotype was observed once. This chain connects TRBV7-3 to TRBJ1-1, with TRBD1 as a possible D gene (5 bases). Trimming removed 1 base at V and 3 bases at J, with 6 bases between. This CDR3 is built from 13 residues. CDR1 and CDR2 (germline): SGHTA, FQGTGA. This CDR3 is CASSLRGYTEAFF. Written as DNA, the CDR3 is TGTGCCAGCAGCTTAAGGGGGTACACTGAAGCTTTCTTT.

This clonotype has just a few counts. One end of the junction is discordant with germline, which a read error may explain. The chain uses TRBV29-1 and TRBJ2-2; the D is unclear. Germline V gives CDR1 SQVTM, CDR2 ANQGSEA. The CDR3 runs to 14 residues. As DNA, the CDR3 is TGCAGCACCTCGACGTCCTTGAACGCCGGGGAGCTGTTTTTT. This gives the protein CSTSTSLNAGELFF.

The V and J genes are TRBV5-1 and TRBJ2-5, with 8 bases identical to TRBD2. Germline CDR1 is SGHRS and CDR2 is YFSETQ. Trimming cost V 2 bases and J 7 bases; bases outside gene matches: 10. The CDR3 is 15 residues long. The CDR3 DNA follows: TGCGCCAGCAGCTTTTCTTCGAGCGGGAGCGGGACCCAGTACTTC. Protein product: CASSFSSSGSGTQYF. The full variable domain, its missing parts supplied by reference TRBV5-1 and TRBJ2-5, is KAGVTQTPRYLIKTRGQQVTLSCSPISGHRSVSWYQQTPGQGLQFLFEYFSETQRNKGNFPGRFSGRQFSNSRSEMNVSTLELGDSALYLCASSFSSSGSGTQYFGPGTRLLVL.

A note on this clonotype: This is likely a read error, given that the CDR3 carries no conserved phenylalanine or tryptophan at its end. The CDR3 region is CTSSSRGARTVGNEQFL. CDR3 sequence (DNA): TGTACCAGCAGCTCCCGGGGGGCGCGGACCGTGGGCAATGAGCAGTTCCTC. The chain links TRBV11-3 to TRBJ2-1; D possibly corresponds to TRBD2 (7 bases). Per the germline V gene, CDR1 is SGHNT and CDR2 is YENEEA. The CDR3 loop spans 17 amino acids.

On this clonotype itself: A read error may produce the germline difference seen at one junction end. The gene calls are TRBV4-2 and TRBJ1-5, with D possibly being TRBD1 (6 bases). Germline V gene data show CDR1 as LGHNA and CDR2 as YNFKEQ. The CDR3 length is 15 residues. CDR3 amino acids: CASRTTGTGGLAQHF. In DNA form, the CDR3 reads TGCGCCAGCAGAACCACAGGGACCGGGGGTCTGGCCCAGCATTTT.

This clonotype was detected ten times or more. The chain links TRBV6-1 to TRBJ2-2; D is undetermined. Trimming stripped 2 bases from V and 6 bases from J, with 7 bases between. Germline values: CDR1 MNHNS, CDR2 SASEGT. The CDR3 length is 13 residues. CDR3 amino acids: CASSEQKAGELFF. DNA of the CDR3: TGTGCCAGCAGTGAACAGAAGGCCGGGGAGCTGTTTTTT.

The chain combines TRBV12-3 or TRBV12-4 with TRBJ2-7; D not certain. V shed 7 bases and J shed 3 bases, with 13 bases lying between them. This CDR3 has 13 residues. The CDR3, as DNA: TGTGCCAGCAAAGCAGTGGTAGGCTACGAGCAGTACTTC. It is translated as CASKAVVGYEQYF.